The TCR beta chain under discussion was sequenced for a study of T cell repertoires in cytomegalovirus infection. General study results and limits: CMV-specific HLA-C-restricted TCR beta clonotypes dominated the ex vivo response.

V lost 4 bases, J lost 5 bases, and 6 bases stayed unmatched. The CDR3 totals 15 residues. Germline CDR1 is SGHRS and CDR2 is YFSETQ. This clonotype was recorded many times. Its antigen is unknown. TCRdb used MiXCR to reprocess the reads, holding one entry per CDR3 protein. The sample consists of some 350,000 distinct CDR3 sequences, 15% to 20% of them appearing once. The TCR sequence derives from a human donor in good health (CMV status not recorded). Some clones in this sample may be carry-over from other donors' samples. The V gene is TRBV5-1, the J gene TRBJ1-6, with TRBD1 matching over 7 bases. The sequenced material came from PBMCs. CDR3 in amino acids: CASSLTGAHNSPLHF. DNA of the CDR3: TGCGCCAGCAGCCTAACAGGGGCCCATAATTCACCCCTCCACTTT.